Listed below are T cell receptor beta chains from one sample, sequenced in a study of T cell responses to AZD1222 COVID-19 vaccine. Here immunoSEQ multiplex PCR was the method, and the copy in TCRdb shows in-frame clones only, minus some. The sample gives about 55,000 clones, 87% of which show up once; roughly 4% is in the top ten. The sample was peripheral blood, taken on day 0 of AZD1222 vaccination. These receptors were taken from an adult in good health. CDR3s include the opening cysteine and the closing phenylalanine or tryptophan. The order of the fields is D gene, J gene, clone size, V gene, CDR3 DNA, CDR3 protein. A D gene is named only where the DNA matches it firmly. Size tells how often a clone was seen (once, few, many) or the class of an expanded clone, and some rows leave it out.

TRBD1	TRBJ1-3	.	TRBV3-1/TRBV3-2	TGTGCCAGCAGCCAGACAGGGACTGGAAACACCATATATTTT	CASSQTGTGNTIYF
.	TRBJ1-5	.	TRBV29-1	TGCAGCGTTGTTGGGGCGGAAGGGCAGCCCCAGCATTTT	CSVVGAEGQPQHF
TRBD2	TRBJ2-7	.	TRBV5-1	TGCGCCAGCAGCTTAGGCGGGGGGGCGGTGGAGCAGTACTTC	CASSLGGGAVEQYF
TRBD2	TRBJ2-7	.	TRBV5-6	TGTGCCAGCAGCCCCGGGAGGGAGTACGAGCAGTACTTC	CASSPGREYEQYF
.	TRBJ2-4	few	TRBV7-6	TGTGCCAGCAGCTTAGAGCCCGATGGGGGCAAAAACATTCAGTACTTC	CASSLEPDGGKNIQYF
.	TRBJ1-5	.	TRBV21-1	TGTGCCAGCAGCCCTTCCGGGACTGAGAATCAGCCCCAGCATTTT	CASSPSGTENQPQHF
.	TRBJ2-1	.	TRBV14	TGTGCCAGCAGCCGTTCCTTTGGGGACAATGAGCAGTTCTTC	CASSRSFGDNEQFF
.	TRBJ1-6	few	TRBV3-1/TRBV3-2	TGTGCCAGCAGCGTCAGGGGTGAGAATTCACCCCTCCACTTT	CASSVRGENSPLHF
.	TRBJ2-7	.	TRBV2	TGTGCCAGTTCTTCTGTCCAGGGCGGTGGAGAGCAGTACTTC	CASSSVQGGGEQYF
.	TRBJ1-2	.	TRBV24-1	TGTGCCACCAGTGCCCAGGGGTATGGCTACACCTTC	CATSAQGYGYTF
.	TRBJ2-5	.	TRBV28	TGTGCCAGCAGTTTAGGGGGGAGAGAGACCCAGTACTTC	CASSLGGRETQYF
.	TRBJ1-1	.	TRBV21-1	TGTGCCAGCAGCAATCACCCCGCCTGGACACCCGCGAACACTGAAGCTTTCTTT	CASSNHPAWTPANTEAFF
.	TRBJ1-6	.	TRBV6-5	TGTGCCAGCAGTCCCGGGCAGTTAGGTTCACCCCTCCACTTT	CASSPGQLGSPLHF
TRBD2	TRBJ2-1	.	TRBV4-1	TGCGCCAGCAGCGGAAGAGGGGCGCTAGCGGGGGGCCTGACCGCCTACAATGAGCAGTTCTTC	CASSGRGALAGGLTAYNEQFF
TRBD1	TRBJ2-7	.	TRBV5-1	TGCGCCAGCAGCTCCCGACAGGGACCGATTGGGGAGCAGTACTTC	CASSSRQGPIGEQYF
.	TRBJ2-1	.	TRBV5-4	TGTGCCAGCAGCTACCTCTCCGGAGGGCGTAATGAGCAGTTCTTC	CASSYLSGGRNEQFF
.	TRBJ2-3	.	TRBV6-2/TRBV6-3	TGTGCCAGCAGTTACCGTCTGACGGGGACAACGCAGTATTTT	CASSYRLTGTTQYF
.	TRBJ2-3	.	TRBV9	TGTGCCAGCAGCCTTTTATGGGGGGGCGATACGCAGTATTTT	CASSLLWGGDTQYF
.	TRBJ1-3	.	TRBV30	TGTGCCTGGAGCCGCGAAAACACCATATATTTT	CAWSRENTIYF
.	TRBJ1-3	.	TRBV10-1	TGCGCCAGCAGTGAGAGCCTCTCTGGAAACACCATATATTTT	CASSESLSGNTIYF
TRBD1	TRBJ2-7	.	TRBV5-5	TGTGCCAGCAGCTTAACTTCTCGGACAGGGGGCTTTTACGAGCAGTACTTC	CASSLTSRTGGFYEQYF
.	TRBJ1-5	.	TRBV19	TGTGCCAGTAGCCGTGGGGTCGGGGATCAGCCCCAGCATTTT	CASSRGVGDQPQHF
TRBD1	TRBJ1-1	.	TRBV9	TGTGCCAGCAGCGTAGGGTGGGGGACAGGGGGCGAAGAAGCTTTCTTT	CASSVGWGTGGEEAFF
.	TRBJ1-5	.	TRBV7-9	TGTGCCAGCAGCGTCGAGGGAGCGCCCCAGCATTTT	CASSVEGAPQHF
.	TRBJ2-5	.	TRBV25-1	TGTGCCAGCAGCATCGGCAGGGACCAAGAGACCCAGTACTTC	CASSIGRDQETQYF
.	TRBJ1-6	.	TRBV6-5	TGTGCCAGCAGTTACAATAGTGACAAAGGGCGTTCACCCCTCCACTTT	CASSYNSDKGRSPLHF
.	TRBJ2-7	.	TRBV6-5	TGTGCCAGCAGTTATGGTCCGATCTACGAGCAGTACTTC	CASSYGPIYEQYF
TRBD1	TRBJ1-1	.	TRBV19	TGTGCCAGTAGTATCTACAGGGGGCTTGCCTTTGCGGACACTGAAGCTTTCTTT	CASSIYRGLAFADTEAFF
.	TRBJ1-5	.	TRBV2	TGTGCCAGCAGTGAACTAGGGACCTACAATCAGCCCCAGCATTTT	CASSELGTYNQPQHF
.	TRBJ2-5	once	TRBV9	TGTGCCAGCAGCCAGTCGGTGGGAGAGACCCAGTACTTC	CASSQSVGETQYF
TRBD1	TRBJ2-1	.	TRBV24-1	TGTGCCACCAGTGACCGGAACGGACAGGGGGCGTACAATGAGCAGTTCTTC	CATSDRNGQGAYNEQFF
.	TRBJ1-5	.	TRBV5-1	TGCGCCAGCAGCTTGGGGAGCGGGACTCAGCCCCAGCATTTT	CASSLGSGTQPQHF
.	TRBJ2-1	.	TRBV6-2/TRBV6-3	TGTGCCAGCAGTTACCACGGGGGGCGGGTTTGGGATGAGCAGTTCTTC	CASSYHGGRVWDEQFF
TRBD1	TRBJ2-1	.	TRBV24-1	TGTGCCACCAGTGAGTCAACAGGGGGCGCATACAATGAGCAGTTCTTC	CATSESTGGAYNEQFF
.	TRBJ2-3	few	TRBV6-2/TRBV6-3	TGTGCCAGCAGTTACTCTAGCACAGATACGCAGTATTTT	CASSYSSTDTQYF
.	TRBJ2-7	.	TRBV5-1	TGCGCCAGCAGCTTGCGGGGGGCGGTCTACGAGCAGTACTTC	CASSLRGAVYEQYF
TRBD2	TRBJ2-2	.	TRBV7-2	TGTGCCGGCAGCTTAATAATAGCGGGCGGCGGGGAGCTGTTTTTT	CAGSLIIAGGGELFF
.	TRBJ2-7	.	TRBV6-6	TGTGCCAGCAGTCCGGGTGGGACCTACGAGCAGTACTTC	CASSPGGTYEQYF
TRBD1	TRBJ1-5	once	TRBV28	TGTGCCAGCAGTTTAACAGGGGGCGACGATCAGCCCCAGCATTTT	CASSLTGGDDQPQHF
TRBD2	TRBJ2-1	.	TRBV14	TGTGCCAGCAGCCAAGCGCGCGGGGGGATTAACAATGAGCAGTTCTTC	CASSQARGGINNEQFF
.	TRBJ1-3	few	TRBV10-3	TGTGCCATCAGCGCTGTGACCAAAAGCTCTGGAAACACCATATATTTT	CAISAVTKSSGNTIYF
.	TRBJ1-6	few	TRBV6-1	TGTGCCAGCAGTGAAGCGGTTAGGTCCTATAATTCACCCCTCCACTTT	CASSEAVRSYNSPLHF
.	TRBJ1-6	.	TRBV27	TGTGCCAGCAGTTTCGAGTTGAGGGGCTCACCCCTCCACTTT	CASSFELRGSPLHF
.	TRBJ1-1	.	TRBV5-1	TGCGCCAGCAGCTTATCGACAGCGAACACTGAAGCTTTCTTT	CASSLSTANTEAFF
.	TRBJ2-1	.	TRBV4-3	TGCGCCAGCAGCCAAAGAGGGGGATGGGGGGCCGATGGAGACAATGAGCAGTTCTTC	CASSQRGGWGADGDNEQFF